The rows below give T cell receptor beta chains drawn from one sample of a study of T cells in Graves' hyperthyroidism and ophthalmopathy. TCRdb re-derived calls from the multiplex PCR reads in MiXCR, one entry per CDR3 protein. Of 450,000 to 700,000 distinct CDR3 sequences in the sample, about half were seen once. Sequencing was done on a sample of peripheral blood or thyroid tissue (not recorded which). Every receptor here comes from an adult woman with Graves' disease, either hyperthyroidism or ophthalmopathy (not recorded which). Each CDR3 is given with its conserved first and last residue. D genes are given only for firm matches. A row's size may be missing; if present it is once, few, many or a size class.

cdr3_aa	cdr3_nt	v_call	j_call	clone_size	d_call
CASSPDPRKLFF	TGTGCCAGCAGTCCTGATCCCAGAAAACTGTTTTTT	TRBV12-3/TRBV12-4	TRBJ1-4	many	-
CAWSTWGDTEAFF	TGTGCCTGGAGTACCTGGGGAGACACTGAAGCTTTCTTT	TRBV30	TRBJ1-1	many	-
CASSDSDTYNEKLLF	TGTGCCAGCAGTGACTCGGACACCTATAATGAAAAACTGCTTTTT	TRBV6-4	TRBJ1-4	-	-
CASSLSDRAYGYTF	TGTGCCAGCAGTTTATCCGACAGAGCCTATGGCTACACCTTC	TRBV12-3/TRBV12-4	TRBJ1-2	many	-
CASSLRGARYEQYF	TGTGCCAGCAGTTTGAGGGGGGCGCGGTACGAGCAGTACTTC	TRBV27	TRBJ2-7	-	-
CASSIRVATEAFF	TGTGCCAGCAGCATCAGGGTTGCCACTGAAGCTTTCTTT	TRBV2	TRBJ1-1	many	-
CASSFRGSGYTF	TGCGCCAGCAGCTTCAGGGGCTCCGGCTACACCTTC	TRBV5-1	TRBJ1-2	-	-
CATSTGGLAGAGELFF	TGTGCCACCAGCACCGGAGGACTAGCGGGAGCCGGGGAGCTGTTTTTT	TRBV15	TRBJ2-2	few	TRBD2
CATRTGTGQTEAFF	TGTGCCACCAGGACCGGGACAGGGCAAACTGAAGCTTTCTTT	TRBV24-1	TRBJ1-1	many	TRBD1
CATSDLGHRSYGYTF	TGTGCCACCAGTGATTTGGGCCATCGATCCTATGGCTACACCTTC	TRBV24-1	TRBJ1-2	-	-
CSALAGLTDTQYF	TGCAGTGCCCTAGCGGGACTAACAGATACGCAGTATTTT	TRBV20-1	TRBJ2-3	-	TRBD2
CAIRGRADYGYTF	TGTGCCATCCGCGGACGGGCAGACTATGGCTACACCTTC	TRBV2	TRBJ1-2	many	-
CTIAYAEGEQYF	TGTACCATCGCTTACGCAGAGGGAGAGCAGTACTTC	TRBV10-3	TRBJ2-7	-	-
CASSDSTGGGSPLHF	TGTGCCAGCAGTGACTCGACAGGGGGGGGTTCACCCCTCCACTTT	TRBV6-4	TRBJ1-6	-	TRBD1
CASSLQETQYF	TGTGCCAGCAGCCTACAAGAGACCCAGTACTTC	TRBV12-3/TRBV12-4	TRBJ2-5	many	-
CASSDGYASYEQYF	TGTGCCAGCAGTGACGGCTACGCCTCCTACGAGCAGTACTTC	TRBV6-1	TRBJ2-7	many	-
CAASDETEYGYTF	TGTGCCGCCAGTGATGAGACAGAGTATGGCTACACTTTC	TRBV24-1	TRBJ1-2	few	-
CSVGAETYNYGYTF	TGCAGCGTAGGAGCTGAGACCTATAACTATGGCTACACCTTC	TRBV29-1	TRBJ1-2	many	-
CASSTSGLNYEQYF	TGTGCCAGCAGCACTAGCGGGCTTAACTACGAGCAGTACTTC	TRBV28	TRBJ2-7	many	TRBD2
CASSGPSNTEAFF	TGTGCCAGCAGCGGACCCTCGAACACTGAAGCTTTCTTT	TRBV9	TRBJ1-1	-	-
CASIDREMGRGGYTF	TGTGCCAGCATTGACAGGGAAATGGGGAGGGGTGGCTACACCTTC	TRBV6-5	TRBJ1-2	-	TRBD1
CASSTRTAMNTEAFF	TGTGCCAGCAGCACACGGACAGCAATGAACACTGAAGCTTTCTTT	TRBV7-9	TRBJ1-1	many	-
CASSESGSYEQYF	TGCGCCAGCAGTGAGTCAGGGAGCTACGAGCAGTACTTC	TRBV10-1	TRBJ2-7	-	-
CASSLAQGNREKLFF	TGCGCCAGCAGCTTGGCACAGGGTAATCGGGAAAAACTGTTTTTT	TRBV5-1	TRBJ1-4	many	-
CASSEQGKSTEAFF	TGTGCCAGCAGTGAGCAGGGTAAGAGCACTGAAGCTTTCTTT	TRBV2	TRBJ1-1	many	-
CASTGGKDLYGYTF	TGTGCCAGCACAGGGGGAAAGGATCTCTATGGCTACACCTTC	TRBV2	TRBJ1-2	-	TRBD1
CASSQRREPQETQYF	TGTGCCAGCAGCCAGCGACGGGAACCACAAGAGACCCAGTACTTC	TRBV7-9	TRBJ2-5	-	-
CASSYGSASANYGYTF	TGTGCCAGCAGTTATGGTTCCGCATCGGCAAACTATGGCTACACCTTC	TRBV25-1	TRBJ1-2	-	-
CASSLDGGGLPYEQYF	TGTGCCAGCAGCTTAGATGGGGGGGGACTCCCCTACGAGCAGTACTTC	TRBV11-2	TRBJ2-7	many	TRBD2
CSVGGQATYEQYF	TGCAGCGTTGGGGGACAGGCCACCTACGAGCAGTACTTC	TRBV29-1	TRBJ2-7	few	TRBD1
CASRRTGANVLTF	TGTGCCAGTAGACGGACAGGGGCCAACGTCCTGACTTTC	TRBV19	TRBJ2-6	-	-
CASSPSEGAGYTF	TGTGCCAGTAGTCCATCTGAGGGGGCCGGCTACACCTTC	TRBV19	TRBJ1-2	-	TRBD1
CSVEDPNSLRIDTQYF	TGCAGCGTTGAAGACCCAAATAGTTTGAGAATAGATACGCAGTATTTT	TRBV29-1	TRBJ2-3	-	-
CASSLVGRLQETQYF	TGTGCCAGCAGCTTAGTCGGGCGGTTACAAGAGACCCAGTACTTC	TRBV7-2	TRBJ2-5	-	-
CASKDRYSNQPQHF	TGTGCCAGTAAGGACAGATATAGCAATCAGCCCCAGCATTTT	TRBV19	TRBJ1-5	many	-
CASSSGDQGSGEQYF	TGTGCCAGCAGCTCAGGAGACCAGGGTTCGGGCGAGCAGTACTTC	TRBV7-9	TRBJ2-7	many	-
CSASPGSGGNTIYF	TGCAGTGCTAGCCCGGGAAGCGGAGGAAACACCATATATTTT	TRBV20-1	TRBJ1-3	many	-
CASSYSLNTEAFF	TGTGCCAGCAGTTACTCTCTGAACACTGAAGCTTTCTTT	TRBV6-6	TRBJ1-1	few	-
CATSDGVSSGGSYNEQFF	TGTGCCACCAGTGATGGGGTTAGCAGCGGGGGATCCTACAATGAGCAGTTCTTC	TRBV24-1	TRBJ2-1	-	TRBD2
CASSSSGKAGELFF	TGTGCCAGCAGTTCTAGCGGGAAAGCCGGGGAGCTGTTTTTT	TRBV6-5	TRBJ2-2	many	TRBD2
CASSIMGAAAGELFF	TGTGCCAGTAGTATAATGGGGGCTGCCGCCGGGGAGCTGTTTTTT	TRBV19	TRBJ2-2	many	-